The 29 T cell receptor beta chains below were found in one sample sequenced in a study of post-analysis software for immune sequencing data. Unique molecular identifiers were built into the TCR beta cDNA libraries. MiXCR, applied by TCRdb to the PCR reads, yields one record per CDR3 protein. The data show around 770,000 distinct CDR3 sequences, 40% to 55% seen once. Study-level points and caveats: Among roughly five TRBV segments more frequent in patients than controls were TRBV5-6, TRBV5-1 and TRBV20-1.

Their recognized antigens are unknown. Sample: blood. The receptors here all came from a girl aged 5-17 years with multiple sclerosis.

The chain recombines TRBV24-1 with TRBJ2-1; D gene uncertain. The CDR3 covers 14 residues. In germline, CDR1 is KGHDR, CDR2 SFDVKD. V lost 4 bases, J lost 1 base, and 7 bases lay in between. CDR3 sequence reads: CATSEGRSYNEQFF. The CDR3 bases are TGTGCCACCAGTGAGGGAAGGTCCTACAATGAGCAGTTCTTC.

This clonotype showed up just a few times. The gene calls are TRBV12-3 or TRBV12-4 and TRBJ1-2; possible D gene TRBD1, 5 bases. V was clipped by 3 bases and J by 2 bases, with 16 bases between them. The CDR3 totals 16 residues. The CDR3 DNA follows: TGTGCCAGCAGTTTCCCCCGGGGCAGTGACAACTATGGCTACACCTTC. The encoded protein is CASSFPRGSDNYGYTF.

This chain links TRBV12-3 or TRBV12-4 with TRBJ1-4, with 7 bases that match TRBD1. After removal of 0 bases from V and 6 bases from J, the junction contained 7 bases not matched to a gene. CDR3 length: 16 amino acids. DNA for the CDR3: TGTGCCAGCAGTTTAGCGCTCCGGGACAGTTATGAAAAACTGTTTTTT. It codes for CASSLALRDSYEKLFF.

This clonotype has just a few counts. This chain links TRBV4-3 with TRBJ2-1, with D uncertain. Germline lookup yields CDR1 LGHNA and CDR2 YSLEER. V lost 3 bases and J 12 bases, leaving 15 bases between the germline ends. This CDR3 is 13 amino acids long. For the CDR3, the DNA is TGCGCCAGCAGCCACCGAGATTCGACGGGGCAGTTCTTC. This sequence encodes CASSHRDSTGQFF.

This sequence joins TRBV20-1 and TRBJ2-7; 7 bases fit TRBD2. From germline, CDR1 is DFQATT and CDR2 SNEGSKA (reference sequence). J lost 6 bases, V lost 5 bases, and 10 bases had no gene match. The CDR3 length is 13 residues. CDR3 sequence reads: CSAATRGRVEQYF. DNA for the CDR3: TGCAGTGCTGCCACCCGGGGGAGGGTCGAGCAGTACTTC.

The CDR3 here is CATDMRDTEAFF. For the CDR3, the DNA is TGTGCCACCGACATGCGGGACACTGAAGCTTTCTTT. The V gene is TRBV6-1, the J gene TRBJ1-1; D uncertain. Germline V CDR1 and CDR2: MNHNS, SASEGT. Trimming removed 10 bases from V and 3 bases from J, with 12 bases in between. The CDR3 extends over 12 amino acids.

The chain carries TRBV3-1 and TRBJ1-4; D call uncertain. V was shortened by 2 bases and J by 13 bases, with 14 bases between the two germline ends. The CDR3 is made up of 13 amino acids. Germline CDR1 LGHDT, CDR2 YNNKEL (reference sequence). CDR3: CASSQPGGRPLFF. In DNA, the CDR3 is TGTGCCAGCAGCCAACCCGGAGGCAGGCCACTGTTTTTT.

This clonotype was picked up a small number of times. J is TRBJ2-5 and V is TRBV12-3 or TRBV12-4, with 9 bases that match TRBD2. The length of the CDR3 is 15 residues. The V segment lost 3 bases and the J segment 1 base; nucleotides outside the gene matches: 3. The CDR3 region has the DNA TGTGCCAGCAGTTTGGAGCGGGGGGCCCAAGAGACCCAGTACTTC. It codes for CASSLERGAQETQYF.

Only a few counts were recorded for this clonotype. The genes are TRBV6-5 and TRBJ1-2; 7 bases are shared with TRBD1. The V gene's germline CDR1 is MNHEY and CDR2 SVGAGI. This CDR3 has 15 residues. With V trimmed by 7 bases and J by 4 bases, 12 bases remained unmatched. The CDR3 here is CASNTKDRAGYGYTF. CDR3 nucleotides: TGTGCCAGCAATACCAAAGACAGGGCTGGCTATGGCTACACCTTC.

CDR3 sequence: CASSRDPVSYEQYF. The CDR3, as DNA: TGTGCCAGCAGCCGAGATCCTGTCAGCTACGAGCAGTACTTC. This chain links TRBV3-1 with TRBJ2-7; the D is unclear. The length of the CDR3 is 14 residues. The germline V gene encodes CDR1 LGHDT and CDR2 YNNKEL (reference sequence). V lost 4 bases and J lost 3, with 13 bases in between.

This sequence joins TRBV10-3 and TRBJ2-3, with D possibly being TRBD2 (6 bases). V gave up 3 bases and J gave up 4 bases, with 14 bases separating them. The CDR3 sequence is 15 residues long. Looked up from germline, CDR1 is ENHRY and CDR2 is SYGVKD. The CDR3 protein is CAISEWGEVADTQYF. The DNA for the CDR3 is TGTGCCATCAGTGAATGGGGGGAGGTGGCAGATACGCAGTATTTT.

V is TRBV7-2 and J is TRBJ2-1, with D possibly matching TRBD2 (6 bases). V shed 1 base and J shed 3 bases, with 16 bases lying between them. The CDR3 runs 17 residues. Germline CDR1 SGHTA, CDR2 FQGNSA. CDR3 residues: CASSLEGGTPVYNEQFF. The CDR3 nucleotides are TGTGCCAGCAGCTTAGAGGGCGGGACTCCCGTCTACAATGAGCAGTTCTTC.

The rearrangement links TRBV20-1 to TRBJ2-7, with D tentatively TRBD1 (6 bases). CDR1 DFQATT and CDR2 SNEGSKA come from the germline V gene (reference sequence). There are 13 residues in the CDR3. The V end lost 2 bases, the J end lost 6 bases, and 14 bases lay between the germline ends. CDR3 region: CSARYETGIEQYF. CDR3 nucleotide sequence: TGCAGTGCTAGATATGAGACAGGCATCGAGCAGTACTTC.

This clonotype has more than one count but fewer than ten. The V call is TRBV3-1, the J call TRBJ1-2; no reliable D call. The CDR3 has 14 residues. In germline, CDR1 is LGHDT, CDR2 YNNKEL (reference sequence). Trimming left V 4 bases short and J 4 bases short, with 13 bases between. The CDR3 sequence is CASSPSAPSYGYTF. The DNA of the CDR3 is TGTGCCAGCAGCCCCTCCGCACCCTCCTATGGCTACACCTTC. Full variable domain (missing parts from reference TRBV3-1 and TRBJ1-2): DTAVSQTPKYLVTQMGNDKSIKCEQNLGHDTMYWYKQDSKKFLKIMFSYNNKELIINETVPNRFSPKSPDKAHLNLHINSLELGDSAVYFCASSPSAPSYGYTFGSGTRLTVV.

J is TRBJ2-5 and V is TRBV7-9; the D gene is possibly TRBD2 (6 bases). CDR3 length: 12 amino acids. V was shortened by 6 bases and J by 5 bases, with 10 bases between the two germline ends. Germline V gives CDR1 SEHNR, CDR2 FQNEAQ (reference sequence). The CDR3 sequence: CASRLEGETQYF. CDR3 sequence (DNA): TGTGCCAGCAGACTGGAGGGGGAGACCCAGTACTTC.

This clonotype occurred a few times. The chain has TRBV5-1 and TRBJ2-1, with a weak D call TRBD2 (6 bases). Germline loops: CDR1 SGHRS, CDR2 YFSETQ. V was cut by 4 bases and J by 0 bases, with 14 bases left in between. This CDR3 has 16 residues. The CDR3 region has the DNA TGCGCCAGCAGCCCTGGGGGAGGCGGCTCCTACAATGAGCAGTTCTTC. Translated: CASSPGGGGSYNEQFF.

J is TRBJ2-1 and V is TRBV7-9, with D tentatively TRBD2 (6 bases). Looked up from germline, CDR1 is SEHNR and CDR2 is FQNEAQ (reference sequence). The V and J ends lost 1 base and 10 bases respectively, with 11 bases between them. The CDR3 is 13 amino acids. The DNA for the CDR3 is TGTGCCAGCAGCTTAGGTGGAGGGAGGGAGCAGTTCTTC. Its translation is CASSLGGGREQFF.

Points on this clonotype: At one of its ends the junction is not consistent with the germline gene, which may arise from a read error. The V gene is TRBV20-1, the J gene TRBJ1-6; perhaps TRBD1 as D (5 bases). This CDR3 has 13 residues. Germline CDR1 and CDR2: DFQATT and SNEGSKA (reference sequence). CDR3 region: CSAPPPGNSPRHF. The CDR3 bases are TGCAGTGCTCCCCCGCCAGGGAATTCACCCCGCCACTTT.

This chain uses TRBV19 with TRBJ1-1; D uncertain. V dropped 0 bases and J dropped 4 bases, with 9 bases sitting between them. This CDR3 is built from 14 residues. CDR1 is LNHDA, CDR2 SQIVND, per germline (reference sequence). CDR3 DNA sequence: TGTGCCAGTAGTATAGATGCCAGGTCCACTGAAGCTTTCTTT. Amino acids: CASSIDARSTEAFF.

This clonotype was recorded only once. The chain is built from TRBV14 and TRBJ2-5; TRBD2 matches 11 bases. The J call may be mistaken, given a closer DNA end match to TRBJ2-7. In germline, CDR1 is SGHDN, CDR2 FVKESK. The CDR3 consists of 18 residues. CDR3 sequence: CASSQELGLADRRYEQYF. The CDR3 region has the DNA TGTGCCAGCAGCCAAGAGCTGGGACTAGCGGACCGGCGATACGAGCAGTACTTC.

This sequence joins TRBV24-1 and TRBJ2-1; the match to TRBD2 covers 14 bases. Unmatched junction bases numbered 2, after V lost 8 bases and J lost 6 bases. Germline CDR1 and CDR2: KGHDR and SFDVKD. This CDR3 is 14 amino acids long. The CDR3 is CATMGTSGSNEQFF. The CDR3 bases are TGTGCCACCATGGGGACTAGCGGGAGCAATGAGCAGTTCTTC.

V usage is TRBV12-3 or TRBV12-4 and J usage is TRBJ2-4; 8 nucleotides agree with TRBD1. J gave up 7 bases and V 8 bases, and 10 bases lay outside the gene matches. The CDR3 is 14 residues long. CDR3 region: CASSYGQGGNIQYF. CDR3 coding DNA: TGTGCCAGCTCTTACGGACAGGGAGGTAACATTCAGTACTTC.

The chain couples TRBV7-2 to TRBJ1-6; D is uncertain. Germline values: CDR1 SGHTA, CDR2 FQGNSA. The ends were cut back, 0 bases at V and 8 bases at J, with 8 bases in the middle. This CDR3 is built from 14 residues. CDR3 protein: CASSLAAHHSPLHF. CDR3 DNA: TGTGCCAGCAGCTTAGCGGCACACCATTCACCCCTCCACTTT.

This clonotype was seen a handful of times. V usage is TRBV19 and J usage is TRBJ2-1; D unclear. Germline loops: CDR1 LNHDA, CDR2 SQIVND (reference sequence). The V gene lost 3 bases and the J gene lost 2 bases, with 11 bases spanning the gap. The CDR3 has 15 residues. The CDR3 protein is CASSISAPTYNEQFF. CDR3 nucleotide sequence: TGTGCCAGTAGTATTTCGGCGCCAACCTACAATGAGCAGTTCTTC.

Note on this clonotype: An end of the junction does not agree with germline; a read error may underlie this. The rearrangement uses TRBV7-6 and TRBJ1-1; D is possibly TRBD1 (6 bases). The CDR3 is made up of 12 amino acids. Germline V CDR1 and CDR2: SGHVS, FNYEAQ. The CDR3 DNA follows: TGTGCCGGCAGCTTAGCAGGGGCTGAAGCTTTCTTT. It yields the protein CAGSLAGAEAFF.

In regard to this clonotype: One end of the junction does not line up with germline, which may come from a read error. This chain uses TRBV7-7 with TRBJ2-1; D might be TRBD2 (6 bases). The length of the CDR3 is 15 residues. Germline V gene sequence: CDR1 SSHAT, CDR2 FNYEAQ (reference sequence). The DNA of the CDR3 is TGTGCTAGCAGCTTAGCGGAGGGTGCCGGGTGGGAGCAGTTCTTC. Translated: CASSLAEGAGWEQFF.

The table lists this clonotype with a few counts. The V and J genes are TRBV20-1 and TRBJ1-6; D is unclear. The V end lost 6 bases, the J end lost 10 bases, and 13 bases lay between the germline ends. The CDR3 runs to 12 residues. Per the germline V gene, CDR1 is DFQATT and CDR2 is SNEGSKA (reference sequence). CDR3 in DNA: TGCAGTGCCTCCGAGTTGAGCTCACCCCTCCACTTT. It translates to CSASELSSPLHF.

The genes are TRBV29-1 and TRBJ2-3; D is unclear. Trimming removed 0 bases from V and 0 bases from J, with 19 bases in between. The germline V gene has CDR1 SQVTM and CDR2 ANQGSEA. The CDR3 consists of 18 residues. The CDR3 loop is CSVEDGLRSATSTDTQYF. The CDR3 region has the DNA TGCAGCGTTGAAGACGGCCTAAGGAGTGCCACTAGCACAGATACGCAGTATTTT.

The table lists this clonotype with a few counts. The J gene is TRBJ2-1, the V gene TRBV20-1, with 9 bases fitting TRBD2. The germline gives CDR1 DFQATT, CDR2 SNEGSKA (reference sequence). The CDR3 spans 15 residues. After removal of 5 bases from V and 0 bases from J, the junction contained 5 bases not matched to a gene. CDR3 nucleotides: TGCAGTGCTTTACTTAGCGGGAGCTCCTACAATGAGCAGTTCTTC. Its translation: CSALLSGSSYNEQFF.